This is a list of T cell receptor beta chains from one sample in a study of T cells after yellow fever vaccination. TCRdb re-called the 5' RACE reads with MiXCR, one entry per CDR3 protein. The sample yields around 500,000 distinct CDR3 sequences, 21% seen once. The material sequenced was PBMCs, taken 21 days after the first yellow fever vaccination. The receptors originated from a man younger than 35 who received the YFV17D yellow fever vaccine. Each CDR3 is given with its conserved first and last residue. Each record gives: CDR3 DNA, CDR3 protein, V gene, D gene, J gene, clone size. The D gene is left open where the match is weak. Where a row states a size, it is once, few, many or the class of an expanded clone; other rows omit it.

DNA: TGTGCCAGCAGCCTTGAGGGGGGTGCTCAGAATGAGCAGTTCTTC
CDR3: CASSLEGGAQNEQFF
V: TRBV3-1
D: .
J: TRBJ2-1
size: .

DNA: TGTGCCAGCAGCCCGAGGGACTTTGCCGGGGAGCTGTTTTTT
CDR3: CASSPRDFAGELFF
V: TRBV7-2
D: .
J: TRBJ2-2
size: .

DNA: TGTGCCAGCAGTTTTGCGGGCCTTTTTCTTTCTGAAGCTTTCTTT
CDR3: CASSFAGLFLSEAFF
V: TRBV27
D: .
J: TRBJ1-1
size: .

DNA: TGTGCCATCAGTCCCGGGACTAGCGGGTCTTATGAGCAGTTCTTC
CDR3: CAISPGTSGSYEQFF
V: TRBV10-3
D: TRBD2
J: TRBJ2-1
size: few

DNA: TGTGCCAGCAGCTTACTGGGCAGAATAGGCTCCGAGACCCAGTACTTC
CDR3: CASSLLGRIGSETQYF
V: TRBV7-2
D: .
J: TRBJ2-5
size: many

DNA: TGTGCCAGCAGCCTATGGGACACACTTTCCTATGGCTACACCTTC
CDR3: CASSLWDTLSYGYTF
V: TRBV5-5
D: .
J: TRBJ1-2
size: .

DNA: TGCAGTGCTAGAGATGCACAGGGGGTGAATCAGCCCCAGCATTTT
CDR3: CSARDAQGVNQPQHF
V: TRBV20-1
D: TRBD1
J: TRBJ1-5
size: few

DNA: TGCAGTGGTGTAGAGGACCTGAACACTGAAGCTTTCTTT
CDR3: CSGVEDLNTEAFF
V: TRBV20-1
D: .
J: TRBJ1-1
size: .

DNA: TGTGCCAGCAGCCAGCAGGTCCCCTGGGGCTACACCTTC
CDR3: CASSQQVPWGYTF
V: TRBV3-1
D: .
J: TRBJ1-2
size: .

DNA: TGTGCCAGCCGTTATATCTGGGGAGAGCAGTTCTTC
CDR3: CASRYIWGEQFF
V: TRBV6-5
D: .
J: TRBJ2-1
size: few

DNA: TGTGCCAGCAGGATAGCGGGGGCGAGGGAGACCCAGTACTTC
CDR3: CASRIAGARETQYF
V: TRBV7-8
D: TRBD2
J: TRBJ2-5
size: few

DNA: TGCGCCAGCAGCTATGATACCGGGACATCGTTTAGCACAGATACGCAGTATTTT
CDR3: CASSYDTGTSFSTDTQYF
V: TRBV5-1
D: .
J: TRBJ2-3
size: few

DNA: TGCAGCGTACAGGGACAGAACAACGTCCTGACTTTC
CDR3: CSVQGQNNVLTF
V: TRBV29-1
D: TRBD1
J: TRBJ2-6
size: .

DNA: TGTGCCAGCACCCAAAGGACGGGCTGGAGCAATCAGCCCCAGCATTTT
CDR3: CASTQRTGWSNQPQHF
V: TRBV6-2/TRBV6-3
D: .
J: TRBJ1-5
size: .

DNA: TGTGCCAGCAGCCCGACGGCCAGGGGTGTTAGTGAGCAGTTCTTC
CDR3: CASSPTARGVSEQFF
V: TRBV5-6
D: .
J: TRBJ2-1
size: .

DNA: TGTGCCAGTAGTTGGGACAGCTCCAATCAGCCCCAGCATTTT
CDR3: CASSWDSSNQPQHF
V: TRBV19
D: TRBD1
J: TRBJ1-5
size: .

DNA: TGTGCCAGCAGCCGGGACTATGGGACCGGGGAGCTGTTTTTT
CDR3: CASSRDYGTGELFF
V: TRBV7-3
D: TRBD2
J: TRBJ2-2
size: few

DNA: TGTGCCAGCAGTCCCCGGACAGGCACACCCCTCCACTTT
CDR3: CASSPRTGTPLHF
V: TRBV6-1
D: TRBD1
J: TRBJ1-6
size: .

DNA: TGCGCCAGCAGCGGGGGACAGGGCCCAAACACTGAAGCTTTCTTT
CDR3: CASSGGQGPNTEAFF
V: TRBV5-1
D: TRBD1
J: TRBJ1-1
size: few

DNA: TGCAGTGCCCTGGGGGGGACAGGGGTCAACAATGAGCAGTTCTTC
CDR3: CSALGGTGVNNEQFF
V: TRBV20-1
D: TRBD1
J: TRBJ2-1
size: .

DNA: TGTGCCAGCAGTTACTCGAAGTCCGATCGGCATACGCAGTATTTT
CDR3: CASSYSKSDRHTQYF
V: TRBV6-5
D: .
J: TRBJ2-3
size: .

DNA: TGCGCCAGCAGCTTGACAGTCAACTCTGGGGCCAACGTCCTGACTTTC
CDR3: CASSLTVNSGANVLTF
V: TRBV5-1
D: .
J: TRBJ2-6
size: .

DNA: TGCGCCAGCAGCTTGGAGGGGGGTGTCGAGCAGTACTTC
CDR3: CASSLEGGVEQYF
V: TRBV5-1
D: .
J: TRBJ2-7
size: few

DNA: TGTGCCAGCACATCCCTGACAGGGATCCATGGCTACACCTTC
CDR3: CASTSLTGIHGYTF
V: TRBV25-1
D: TRBD1
J: TRBJ1-2
size: .

DNA: TGCGCCAGCAGCCAAGATTATGGGCGGAGGAACACTGAAGCTTTCTTT
CDR3: CASSQDYGRRNTEAFF
V: TRBV4-3
D: .
J: TRBJ1-1
size: .

DNA: TGCGCCACAAGTGGGACTAGCGGGGGATTGTCGAACACCGGGGAGCTGTTTTTT
CDR3: CATSGTSGGLSNTGELFF
V: TRBV5-1
D: TRBD2
J: TRBJ2-2
size: .

DNA: TGTGCCAGCAGTCCGCAACGGACAGGGGGAAACATTCAGTACTTC
CDR3: CASSPQRTGGNIQYF
V: TRBV6-2/TRBV6-3
D: TRBD1
J: TRBJ2-4
size: .

DNA: TGTGCCAGCAGCCAAGTACGTGGGAATGAGCAGTTCTTC
CDR3: CASSQVRGNEQFF
V: TRBV4-2
D: .
J: TRBJ2-1
size: .

DNA: TGTGCCAGCAGTTCAGGGAGTGGCTACACCTTC
CDR3: CASSSGSGYTF
V: TRBV12-3/TRBV12-4
D: .
J: TRBJ1-2
size: many

DNA: TGCGCCAGCAGCGAGGGACAACGGAATCCACCCCTCCACTTT
CDR3: CASSEGQRNPPLHF
V: TRBV5-1
D: .
J: TRBJ1-6
size: few

DNA: TGTGCCAGCAGCGTGAATCCGGGACAGGGACTGTTTTTT
CDR3: CASSVNPGQGLFF
V: TRBV5-4
D: TRBD1
J: TRBJ1-4
size: .

DNA: TGTGCCAGCAGCCAAATCGGGGGGGGGACAGATACGCAGTATTTT
CDR3: CASSQIGGGTDTQYF
V: TRBV4-2
D: TRBD2
J: TRBJ2-3
size: .

DNA: TGTGCCAGCAGTCCGCGACTAGCGGGGGGGCGAAACACAGATACGCAGTATTTT
CDR3: CASSPRLAGGRNTDTQYF
V: TRBV27
D: TRBD2
J: TRBJ2-3
size: few

DNA: TGCGCCAGCAGCCCAGGCGTAGGGTCTGAAAATCAGCCCCAGCATTTT
CDR3: CASSPGVGSENQPQHF
V: TRBV5-1
D: .
J: TRBJ1-5
size: few

DNA: TGCAGTGCTAGAGATGCGACAGGGGGCCGCGCCAGCTCCTACAATGAGCAGTTCTTC
CDR3: CSARDATGGRASSYNEQFF
V: TRBV20-1
D: TRBD1
J: TRBJ2-1
size: .

DNA: TGCAGTGCAAGGACAGTCACTATGAACACTGAAGCTTTCTTT
CDR3: CSARTVTMNTEAFF
V: TRBV20-1
D: .
J: TRBJ1-1
size: .

DNA: TGTGCCAGCAGCCAAGATCGAGTAAAAGGACAGTTTGCTATGGATGGCTACACCTTC
CDR3: CASSQDRVKGQFAMDGYTF
V: TRBV3-1
D: .
J: TRBJ1-2
size: .

DNA: TGTGCCAGCAGTTTAAATACAGGACACACCGGGGAGCTGTTTTTT
CDR3: CASSLNTGHTGELFF
V: TRBV12-3/TRBV12-4
D: .
J: TRBJ2-2
size: few

DNA: TGTGCCAGCAGTTACTCGAGTGGGAGCAATCAGCCCCAGCATTTT
CDR3: CASSYSSGSNQPQHF
V: TRBV6-5
D: .
J: TRBJ1-5
size: few

DNA: TGTGCCAGCAGGTGGAGGTTGAGGAACACTGAAGCTTTCTTT
CDR3: CASRWRLRNTEAFF
V: TRBV7-2
D: .
J: TRBJ1-1
size: few

DNA: TGTGCCAGCAGTTCCACAGGGGGCAGGTACAATGAGCAGTTCTTC
CDR3: CASSSTGGRYNEQFF
V: TRBV6-5
D: TRBD1
J: TRBJ2-1
size: .

DNA: TGTGCCACCAGTGAGGAACCGGGACAGCAAGAGACCCAGTACTTC
CDR3: CATSEEPGQQETQYF
V: TRBV24-1
D: TRBD1
J: TRBJ2-5
size: .

DNA: TGTGCGACCAGTGACATCCCCTCGACAGGGAGAAACACCATATATTTT
CDR3: CATSDIPSTGRNTIYF
V: TRBV24-1
D: TRBD1
J: TRBJ1-3
size: .

DNA: TGTGCCGGCGAGAGCGGGACTAGAGAGGCGCAGTATTTT
CDR3: CAGESGTREAQYF
V: TRBV7-2
D: TRBD2
J: TRBJ2-3
size: .

DNA: TGCAGCGTTGAAACCGGGACTAGGGGGGGTACCCAGTACTTC
CDR3: CSVETGTRGGTQYF
V: TRBV29-1
D: TRBD2
J: TRBJ2-5
size: once